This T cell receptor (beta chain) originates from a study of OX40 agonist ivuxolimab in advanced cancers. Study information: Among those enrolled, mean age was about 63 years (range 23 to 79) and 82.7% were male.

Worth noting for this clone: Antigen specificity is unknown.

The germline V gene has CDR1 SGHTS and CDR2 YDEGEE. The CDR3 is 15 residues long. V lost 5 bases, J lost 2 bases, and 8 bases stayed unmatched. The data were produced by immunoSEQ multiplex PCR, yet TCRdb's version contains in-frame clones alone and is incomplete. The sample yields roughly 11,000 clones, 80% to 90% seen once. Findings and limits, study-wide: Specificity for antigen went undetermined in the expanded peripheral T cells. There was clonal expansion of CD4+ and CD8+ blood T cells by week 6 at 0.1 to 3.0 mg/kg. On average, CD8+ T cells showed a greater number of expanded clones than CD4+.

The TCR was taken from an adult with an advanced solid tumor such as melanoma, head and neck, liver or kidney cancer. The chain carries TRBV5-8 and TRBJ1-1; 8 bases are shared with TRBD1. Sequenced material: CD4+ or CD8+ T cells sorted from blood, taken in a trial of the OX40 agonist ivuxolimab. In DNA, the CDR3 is TGTGCCAGCAGGCGACAGGGGACCCGAAACACTGAAGCTTTCTTT. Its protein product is CASRRQGTRNTEAFF.